This TCR beta chain was recorded in a study of T cell responses to AZD1222 COVID-19 vaccine. As for this clone: Its antigen is as yet unknown.

The protocol was immunoSEQ multiplex PCR, while the TCRdb copy is restricted to in-frame clones and leaves out a portion. The sample contains about 85,000 clones, roughly nine tenths of which appear only once. General study results and limits: Unmutated variant regions are reportedly the target of nearly half of TCRs that are spike-specific. Recipients of AZD1222 seropositive at baseline numbered only five or six. It should be noted that donors were predominantly white British and more often female, and clonal diversity was possibly underestimated. Researchers took repertoire samples only after the peak T cell response had come.

Germline assignment: CDR1 MNHNY and CDR2 SVGAGI (reference sequence). This CDR3 comprises 15 residues. Trimming removed 2 bases from V and 0 bases from J, with 8 bases in between. The genes are TRBV6-6 and TRBJ2-1; D is unresolved. This receptor was obtained from an adult in good health. Sequencing used peripheral blood, obtained on day 0 of AZD1222 vaccination. CDR3 in DNA: TGTGCCAGCAGTTACCAAACACCCTCCTACAATGAGCAGTTCTTC. It yields the protein CASSYQTPSYNEQFF.